The present entry profiles one T cell receptor beta chain with its context. This record belongs to a study of blood T cells in healthy people across ages. The use of a sample-barcoded 5' primer and a J-beta primer mix characterized a second PCR of roughly 6 to 11 cycles. TCRdb passed the 5' RACE reads through MiXCR, listing each CDR3 protein once. The sample has about 720,000 distinct CDR3 sequences, around 25% seen once. This sample was also put to use in a study of T cells of mothers and their children. That work contributes: The second PCR used the M1S primer, and this primer added sample barcodes and 2-4 random nucleotides.

Material: blood. The TCR comes from a boy aged 5-17 years in good health.

CDR3 nucleotides: TGTGCCAGCAGCCAAGCTGGCGTTGCAACTAATGAAAAACTGTTTTTT. Amino acid sequence: CASSQAGVATNEKLFF. The chain combines TRBV3-1 with TRBJ1-4, with no clear D. Germline V gene data show CDR1 as LGHDT and CDR2 as YNNKEL (reference sequence). V lost 1 base and J 0 bases, leaving 9 bases between the germline ends. The CDR3 is 16 amino acids.